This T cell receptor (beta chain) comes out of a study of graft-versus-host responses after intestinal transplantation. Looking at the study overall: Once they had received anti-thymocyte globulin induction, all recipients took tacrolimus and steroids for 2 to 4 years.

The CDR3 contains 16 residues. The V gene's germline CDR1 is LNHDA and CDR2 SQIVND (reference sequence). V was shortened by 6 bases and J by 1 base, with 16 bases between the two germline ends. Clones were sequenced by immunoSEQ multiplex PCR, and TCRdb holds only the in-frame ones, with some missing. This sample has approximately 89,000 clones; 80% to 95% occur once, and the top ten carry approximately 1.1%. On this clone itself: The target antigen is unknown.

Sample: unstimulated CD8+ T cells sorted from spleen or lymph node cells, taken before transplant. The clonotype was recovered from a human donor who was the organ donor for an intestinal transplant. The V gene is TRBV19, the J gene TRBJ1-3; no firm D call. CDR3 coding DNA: TGTGCCAGTAGCCCAACTAGCGAGGGTTCTGGAAACACCATATATTTT. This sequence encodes CASSPTSEGSGNTIYF. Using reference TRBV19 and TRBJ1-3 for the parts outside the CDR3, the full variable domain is DGGITQSPKYLFRKEGQNVTLSCEQNLNHDAMYWYRQDPGQGLRLIYYSQIVNDFQKGDIAEGYSVSREKKESFPLTVTSAQKNPTAFYLCASSPTSEGSGNTIYFGEGSWLTVV.